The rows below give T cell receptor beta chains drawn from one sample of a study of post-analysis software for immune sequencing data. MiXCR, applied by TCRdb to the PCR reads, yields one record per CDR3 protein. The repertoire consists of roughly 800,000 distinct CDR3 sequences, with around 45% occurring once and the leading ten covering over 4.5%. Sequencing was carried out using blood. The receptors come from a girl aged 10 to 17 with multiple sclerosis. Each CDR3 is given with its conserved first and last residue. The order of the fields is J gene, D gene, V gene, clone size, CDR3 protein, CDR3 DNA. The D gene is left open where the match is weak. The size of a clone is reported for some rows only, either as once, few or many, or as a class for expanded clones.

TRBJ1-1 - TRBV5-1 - CASSLEGGSAFF TGCGCCAGCAGCTTGGAGGGGGGTTCAGCTTTCTTT
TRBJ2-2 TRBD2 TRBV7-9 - CASSTRSGKRAGELFF TGTGCCAGCAGCACGCGAAGCGGGAAAAGGGCCGGGGAGCTGTTTTTT
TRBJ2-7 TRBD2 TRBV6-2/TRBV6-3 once CASSYTSGSGYNEQYF TGTGCCAGCAGTTACACTAGCGGGTCGGGATACAATGAGCAGTACTTC
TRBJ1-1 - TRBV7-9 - CASSPLRKCTEAFF TGTGCCAGCAGCCCCCTTCGCAAGTGCACTGAAGCTTTCTTT
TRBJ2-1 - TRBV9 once CASSARGGRTACHEQFF TGTGCCAGCAGCGCTCGGGGAGGGAGGACAGCCTGCCATGAGCAGTTCTTC
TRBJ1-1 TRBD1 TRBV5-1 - CASTLGTGQDTEAFF TGCGCCAGCACCCTTGGGACAGGCCAAGACACTGAAGCTTTCTTT
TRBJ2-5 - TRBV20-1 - CSARVNAGQNMPQTQYF TGCAGTGCTAGAGTAAACGCGGGGCAGAACATGCCGCAGACCCAGTACTTC
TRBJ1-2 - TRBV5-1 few CASSLDRHGYTF TGCGCCAGCAGCCTAGACCGTCATGGCTACACCTTC
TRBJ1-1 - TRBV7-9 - CASSLRGDGPLNTEAFF TGTGCCAGCAGCTTAAGGGGGGACGGACCTCTGAACACTGAAGCTTTCTTT
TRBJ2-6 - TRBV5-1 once CASSPSGANVPTF TGCGCCAGCAGCCCGTCTGGGGCCAACGTCCCGACTTTC
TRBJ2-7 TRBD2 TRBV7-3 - CASSLKASGSHNEQYF TGTGCCAGCAGCTTAAAGGCTAGCGGGAGCCACAATGAGCAGTACTTC
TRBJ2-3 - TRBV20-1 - CSAREASYDTQYF TGCAGTGCTAGAGAGGCTAGCTATGATACGCAGTATTTT
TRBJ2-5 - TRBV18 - CASSPEWKETQYF TGTGCCAGCTCACCGGAGTGGAAAGAGACCCAGTACTTC
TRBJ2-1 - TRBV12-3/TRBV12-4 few CASSWDQPSGEQFF TGTGCCAGCAGCTGGGACCAACCTTCCGGTGAGCAGTTCTTC
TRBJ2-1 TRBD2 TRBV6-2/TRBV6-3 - CASSGGWTGGPNEQFF TGTGCCAGCAGTGGGGGATGGACGGGAGGGCCCAATGAGCAGTTCTTC
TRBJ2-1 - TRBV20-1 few CSARDYFGYEQFF TGCAGTGCTAGAGATTATTTCGGGTATGAGCAGTTCTTC
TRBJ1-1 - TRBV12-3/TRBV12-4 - CASTIRDTEAFF TGTGCCAGCACGATAAGAGATACTGAAGCTTTCTTT
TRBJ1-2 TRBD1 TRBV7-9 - CASSFTGTGGDGYTF TGTGCCAGCAGTTTCACCGGGACAGGGGGCGATGGCTACACCTTC
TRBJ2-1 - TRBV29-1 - CSVEGGDLYNEQFF TGCAGCGTTGAAGGGGGGGACCTATACAATGAGCAGTTCTTC
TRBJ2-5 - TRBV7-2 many CASSLTGSQGETQYF TGTGCCAGCAGCTTAACGGGCTCCCAGGGTGAGACCCAGTACTTC
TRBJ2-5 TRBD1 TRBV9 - CASSVWDRGETQYF TGTGCCAGCAGCGTATGGGACAGGGGGGAGACCCAGTACTTC
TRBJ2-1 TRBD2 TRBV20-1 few CSASGRDYNEQFF TGCAGTGCTAGCGGGAGGGATTACAATGAGCAGTTCTTC
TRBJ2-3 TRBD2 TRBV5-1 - CASSVRGAGGPDTQYF TGCGCCAGCAGCGTCCGGGGAGCGGGAGGACCAGATACGCAGTATTTT
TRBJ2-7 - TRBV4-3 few CASSQDRLDLEQYF TGCGCCAGCAGCCAAGATAGGTTGGATCTAGAGCAGTACTTC
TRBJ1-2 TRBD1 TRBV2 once CASTLGQTMGYTF TGTGCCAGCACCCTGGGACAGACTATGGGCTACACCTTC
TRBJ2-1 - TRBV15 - CATSRERDEQFF TGTGCCACCAGCAGAGAAAGGGATGAGCAGTTCTTC
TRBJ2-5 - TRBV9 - CASGRVGVDRNEQYF TGTGCCAGCGGCAGGGTAGGGGTAGATCGCAATGAGCAGTACTTC
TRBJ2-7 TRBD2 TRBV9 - CASSSGRSGRAAYEQYF TGTGCCAGCAGCTCTGGTAGGAGCGGGAGGGCCGCCTACGAGCAGTACTTC
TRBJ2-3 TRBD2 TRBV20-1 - CSAYLAGRTDTQYF TGCAGTGCCTATTTAGCGGGGCGCACAGATACGCAGTATTTT
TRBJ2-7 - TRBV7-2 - CASSLGGCEQYF TGTGCCAGCAGCTTAGGAGGCTGCGAGCAGTACTTC
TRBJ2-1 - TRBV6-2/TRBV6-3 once CASSYSKEEFF TGTGCCAGCAGTTACTCGAAAGAGGAGTTCTTC
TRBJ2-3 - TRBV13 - CASSLAYSVTDTQYF TGTGCCAGCAGCTTAGCGTACAGTGTCACAGATACGCAGTATTTT
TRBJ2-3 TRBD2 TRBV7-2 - CASSAGLEADTQYF TGTGCCAGCAGCGCTGGACTAGAGGCAGATACGCAGTATTTT
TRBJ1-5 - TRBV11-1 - CASSLHSGANQPQHF TGTGCCAGCAGCTTACACAGTGGAGCCAATCAGCCCCAGCATTTT
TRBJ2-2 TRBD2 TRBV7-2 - CASSRGLATGELFF TGTGCCAGCAGCCGAGGACTAGCGACCGGGGAGCTGTTTTTT
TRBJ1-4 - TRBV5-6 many CASSQGEKLFF TGTGCCAGCAGCCAAGGTGAAAAACTGTTTTTT
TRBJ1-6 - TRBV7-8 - CASSLALSGGLHF TGTGCCAGCAGCTTAGCGTTATCGGGGGGGCTCCACTTT
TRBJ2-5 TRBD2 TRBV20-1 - CSASPAGPRPKETQYF TGCAGTGCTAGTCCAGCGGGGCCACGACCTAAAGAGACCCAGTACTTC
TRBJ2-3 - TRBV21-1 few CASSGQMASVSDTQYF TGTGCCAGCAGCGGCCAGATGGCTAGCGTGTCAGATACGCAGTATTTT
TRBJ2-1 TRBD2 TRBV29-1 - CSVVAGVIGNEQFF TGCAGCGTTGTGGCGGGAGTGATTGGGAATGAGCAGTTCTTC
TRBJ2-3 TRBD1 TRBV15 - CATSRSWDSSTDTQYF TGTGCCACCAGCAGATCTTGGGACAGTAGCACAGATACGCAGTATTTT
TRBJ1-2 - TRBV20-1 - CSAVHAPHRENNYGYTF TGCAGTGCCGTCCACGCTCCTCACAGAGAGAATAACTATGGCTACACCTTC
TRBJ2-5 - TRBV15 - CATSTAGRNEQYF TGCGCCACCAGCACGGCAGGGCGGAATGAGCAGTACTTC
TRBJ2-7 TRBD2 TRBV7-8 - CASSEGTSGGNQYF TGTGCCAGCAGCGAGGGGACTAGCGGAGGGAACCAGTACTTC
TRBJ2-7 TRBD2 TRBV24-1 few CATSGSGSDSYEQYF TGTGCCACCAGTGGGAGCGGGAGTGACTCCTACGAGCAGTACTTC
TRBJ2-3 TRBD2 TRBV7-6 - CASSLEAGGPGFTDTQYF TGTGCCAGCAGCTTAGAGGCGGGAGGGCCTGGGTTTACAGATACGCAGTATTTT
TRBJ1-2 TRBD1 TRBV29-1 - CSVSGTGNYGYTF TGCAGCGTCTCCGGGACAGGGAACTATGGCTACACCTTC
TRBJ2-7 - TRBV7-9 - CASSIPSGQRNEQYF TGTGCCAGCAGCATCCCCTCGGGACAACGGAACGAGCAGTACTTC
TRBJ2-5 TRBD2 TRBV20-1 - CSAFGLAETQYF TGCAGTGCATTCGGACTAGCGGAGACCCAGTACTTC